The T cell receptor (beta chain) described here comes from a study of response to subunit inactivated influenza vaccine. Findings of the study overall: The authors offered the suggestion that each seasonal influenza vaccination recruits few new T cells.

Details on this clonotype: Its antigen is not identified.

MiXCR, run by TCRdb on the RT-PCR reads, gives a single entry per CDR3 protein. Among about 650,000 distinct CDR3 sequences listed, 15% to 18% were seen once. Trimming pared 4 bases from V and 5 bases from J, leaving 11 bases between. This CDR3 comprises 14 residues. Per germline, CDR1 MNHEY and CDR2 SVGEGT. The J gene is TRBJ1-4, the V gene TRBV6-2 or TRBV6-3; D is ambiguous. The sample consisted of PBMCs from blood, taken 11 to 12 days after vaccination. The TCR was taken from a man aged 45-60 years who received an inactivated influenza vaccine. CDR3 nucleotides: TGTGCCAGCAGTTCACGGATGGGAAATGAAAAACTGTTTTTT. Translating it yields CASSSRMGNEKLFF.